This TCR beta chain was retrieved from a study of cytomegalovirus exposure and HLA in healthy donors. The PCR ran on 60 Vbeta and 13 Jbeta primers. Clones were read by immunoSEQ multiplex PCR, and TCRdb kept only the in-frame ones, dropping some. Its listing shows about 33,000 clones. The CDR3 covers 15 residues. CDR1 and CDR2 (germline): MNHNY, SVGAGI (reference sequence). Trimming took 4 bases from V and 4 from J; bases not matched to a gene: 6. The source is a woman aged 40 to 50 in good health and CMV-seropositive. Material: PBMCs. V and J are TRBV6-6 and TRBJ1-1; 10 nucleotides agree with TRBD1. CDR3 coding DNA: TGTGCCAGCAGTTCGGGGACAGGGGTCCTCACTGAAGCTTTCTTT. The encoded protein is CASSSGTGVLTEAFF.